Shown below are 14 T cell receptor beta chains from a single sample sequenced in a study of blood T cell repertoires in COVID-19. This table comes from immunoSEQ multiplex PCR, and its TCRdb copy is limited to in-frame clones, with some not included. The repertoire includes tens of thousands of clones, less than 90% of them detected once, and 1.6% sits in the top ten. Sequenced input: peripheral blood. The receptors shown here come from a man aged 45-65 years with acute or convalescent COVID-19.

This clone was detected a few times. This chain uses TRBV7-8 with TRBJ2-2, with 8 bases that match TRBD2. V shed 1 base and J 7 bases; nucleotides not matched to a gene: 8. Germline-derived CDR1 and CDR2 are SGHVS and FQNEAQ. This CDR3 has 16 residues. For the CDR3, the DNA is TGTGCCAGCAGCTTAGAAGCGGGAGTTGGCATCGGGGAGCTGTTTTTT. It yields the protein CASSLEAGVGIGELFF. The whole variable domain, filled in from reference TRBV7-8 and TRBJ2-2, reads GAGVSQSPRYKVAKRGQDVALRCDPISGHVSLFWYQQALGQGPEFLTYFQNEAQLDKSGLPSDRFFAERPEGSVSTLKIQRTQQEDSAVYLCASSLEAGVGIGELFFGEGSRLTVL.

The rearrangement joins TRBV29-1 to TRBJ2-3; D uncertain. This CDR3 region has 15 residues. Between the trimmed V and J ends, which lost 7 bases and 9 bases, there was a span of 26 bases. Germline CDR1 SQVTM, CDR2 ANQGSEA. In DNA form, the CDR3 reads TGCAGCGCCGATAGAGGTTATCGAATTAGATGCACGCAGTATTTT. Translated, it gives CSADRGYRIRCTQYF.

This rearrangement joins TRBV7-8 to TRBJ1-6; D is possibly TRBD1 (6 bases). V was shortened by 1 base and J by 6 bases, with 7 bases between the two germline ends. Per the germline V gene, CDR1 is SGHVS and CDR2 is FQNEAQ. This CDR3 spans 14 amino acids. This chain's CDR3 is CASSLGGGNSPLHF. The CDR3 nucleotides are TGTGCCAGCAGCTTAGGAGGGGGTAATTCACCCCTCCACTTT.

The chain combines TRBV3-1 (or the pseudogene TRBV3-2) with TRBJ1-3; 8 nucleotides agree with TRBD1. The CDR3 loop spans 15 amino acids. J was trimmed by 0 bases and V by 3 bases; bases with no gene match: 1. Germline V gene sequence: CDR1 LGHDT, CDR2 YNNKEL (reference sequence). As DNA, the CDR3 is TGTGCCAGCAGCCACACAGGGGGCTCTGGAAACACCATATATTTT. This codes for CASSHTGGSGNTIYF.

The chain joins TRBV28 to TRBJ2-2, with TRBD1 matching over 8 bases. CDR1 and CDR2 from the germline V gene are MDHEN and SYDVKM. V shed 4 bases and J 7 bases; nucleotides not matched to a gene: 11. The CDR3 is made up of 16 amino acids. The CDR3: CASSSPARGHDGELFF. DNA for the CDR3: TGTGCCAGCAGTTCCCCGGCCAGGGGGCATGACGGGGAGCTGTTTTTT.

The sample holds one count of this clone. In DNA, the CDR3 is TGTGCCAGCAGTGGTAACGGGGAGGAGCAGTTCTTC. This gives the protein CASSGNGEEQFF. This chain links TRBV9 with TRBJ2-1; weak D call: TRBD2 (5 bases). This CDR3 is built from 12 residues. V lost 5 bases and J lost 10, with 13 bases in between. Germline lookup yields CDR1 SGDLS and CDR2 YYNGEE.

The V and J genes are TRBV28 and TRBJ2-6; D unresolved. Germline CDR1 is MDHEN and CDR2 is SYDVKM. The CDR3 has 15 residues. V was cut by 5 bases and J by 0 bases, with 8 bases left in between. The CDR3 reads CASSLANSGANVLTF. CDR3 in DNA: TGTGCCAGCAGTCTCGCGAACTCTGGGGCCAACGTCCTGACTTTC.

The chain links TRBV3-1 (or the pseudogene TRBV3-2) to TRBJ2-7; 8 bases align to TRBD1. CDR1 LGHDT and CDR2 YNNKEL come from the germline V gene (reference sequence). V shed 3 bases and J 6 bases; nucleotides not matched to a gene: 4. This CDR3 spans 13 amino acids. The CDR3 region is CASSHRTGSEQYF. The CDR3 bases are TGTGCCAGCAGCCACCGGACAGGGAGCGAGCAGTACTTC.

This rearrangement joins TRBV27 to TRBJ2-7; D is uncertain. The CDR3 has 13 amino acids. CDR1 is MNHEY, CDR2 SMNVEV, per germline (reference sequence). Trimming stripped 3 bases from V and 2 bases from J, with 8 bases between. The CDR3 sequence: CASSFKSAYEQYF. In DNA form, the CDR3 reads TGTGCCAGCAGTTTTAAGAGTGCCTACGAGCAGTACTTC.

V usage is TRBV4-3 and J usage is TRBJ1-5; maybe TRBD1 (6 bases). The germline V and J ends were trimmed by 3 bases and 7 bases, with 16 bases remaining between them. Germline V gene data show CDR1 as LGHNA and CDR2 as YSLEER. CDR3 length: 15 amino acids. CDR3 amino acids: CASSQGRGAGQPQHF. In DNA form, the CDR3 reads TGCGCCAGCAGCCAGGGGCGGGGGGCAGGGCAGCCCCAGCATTTT.

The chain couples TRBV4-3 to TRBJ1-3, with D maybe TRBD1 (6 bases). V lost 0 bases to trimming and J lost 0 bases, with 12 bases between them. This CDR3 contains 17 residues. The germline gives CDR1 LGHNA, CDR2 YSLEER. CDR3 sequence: CASSQDATGNSGNTIYF. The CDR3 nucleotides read TGCGCCAGCAGCCAAGACGCTACAGGGAACTCTGGAAACACCATATATTTT.

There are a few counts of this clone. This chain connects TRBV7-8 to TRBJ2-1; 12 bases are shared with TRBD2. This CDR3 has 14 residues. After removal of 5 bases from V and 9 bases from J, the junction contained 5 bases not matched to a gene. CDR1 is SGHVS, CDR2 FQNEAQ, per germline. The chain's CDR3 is CASSGGLAGTEQFF. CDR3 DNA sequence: TGTGCCAGCAGCGGCGGACTAGCGGGAACTGAGCAGTTCTTC.

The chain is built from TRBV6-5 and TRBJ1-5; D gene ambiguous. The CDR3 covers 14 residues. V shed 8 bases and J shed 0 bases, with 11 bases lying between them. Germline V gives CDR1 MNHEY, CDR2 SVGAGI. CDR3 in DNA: TGTGCCAGCGACTTGACTTATAGCAATCAGCCCCAGCATTTT. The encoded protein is CASDLTYSNQPQHF.

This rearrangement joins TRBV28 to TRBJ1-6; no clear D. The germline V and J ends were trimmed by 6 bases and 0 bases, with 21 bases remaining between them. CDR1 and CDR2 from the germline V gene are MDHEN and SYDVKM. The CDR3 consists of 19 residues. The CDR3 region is CASSRLGPQLSSYNSPLHF. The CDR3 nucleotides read TGTGCCAGCAGCCGACTAGGTCCCCAGCTTAGCTCCTATAATTCACCCCTCCACTTT.